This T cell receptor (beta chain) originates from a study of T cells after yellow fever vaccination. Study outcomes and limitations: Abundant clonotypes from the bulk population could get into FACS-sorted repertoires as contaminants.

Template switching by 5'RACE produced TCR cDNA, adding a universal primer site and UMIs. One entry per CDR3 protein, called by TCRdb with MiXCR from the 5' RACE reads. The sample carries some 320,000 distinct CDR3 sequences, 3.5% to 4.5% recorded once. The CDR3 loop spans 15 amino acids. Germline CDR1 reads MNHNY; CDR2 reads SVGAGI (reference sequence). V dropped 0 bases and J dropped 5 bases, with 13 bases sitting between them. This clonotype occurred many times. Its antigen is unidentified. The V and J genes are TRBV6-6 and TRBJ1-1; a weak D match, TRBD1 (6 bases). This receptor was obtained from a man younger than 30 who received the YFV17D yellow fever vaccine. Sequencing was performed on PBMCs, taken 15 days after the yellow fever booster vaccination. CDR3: CASSYSPGARTEAFF. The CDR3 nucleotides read TGTGCCAGCAGTTACTCCCCGGGGGCGAGAACTGAAGCTTTCTTT.